Each of the 13 T cell receptor beta chains below was sequenced from the same sample in a study of blood T cells in healthy people across ages. A second PCR of about 7 to 12 cycles used a sample-barcoded 5' primer and a J-beta primer mix. TCRdb passed the 5' RACE reads through MiXCR, listing each CDR3 protein once. The profile covers 500,000 to 650,000 distinct CDR3 sequences, with around a quarter appearing a single time and over 3.5% taken by the ten largest. The same specimen was also included in a second study, on T cells of mothers and their children.

The sample was blood. The receptors were gathered from a boy younger than 10 in good health.

The V call is TRBV12-3 or TRBV12-4, the J call TRBJ2-5; weak D call: TRBD1 (6 bases). The DNA matches TRBJ2-7 better at its end, which makes the J call doubtful. There are 15 residues in the CDR3. The CDR3 region has the DNA TGTGCCAGCAGGGGACAAGGGAAGGGCTCCTACGAGCAGTACTTC. Amino acids: CASRGQGKGSYEQYF.

This clonotype was seen a few times. The chain joins TRBV15 to TRBJ1-2; TRBD1 matches 8 bases. This CDR3 is 13 amino acids long. Looked up from germline, CDR1 is LNHNV and CDR2 is YYDKDF (reference sequence). J was trimmed by 8 bases and V by 0 bases; bases with no gene match: 2. CDR3 residues: CATSRDRGRGYTF. CDR3 nucleotide sequence: TGTGCCACCAGCAGAGACAGGGGGCGAGGCTACACCTTC.

The genes are TRBV10-3 and TRBJ2-1; either TRBD1 or TRBD2 may fit D (5 bases each). CDR1 and CDR2 (germline): ENHRY, SYGVKD. The CDR3 contains 14 residues. V lost 7 bases and J lost 0, with 10 bases in between. The CDR3 bases are TGTGCCATCAACCCAGGGACCTCCTACAATGAGCAGTTCTTC. This encodes CAINPGTSYNEQFF.

The CDR3 DNA reads as TGCGCCAGCAGCTTGGAAGGCGGGGGCCCCTACAATGAGCAGTTCTTC. Its protein is CASSLEGGGPYNEQFF. This chain connects TRBV5-1 to TRBJ2-1, with D perhaps TRBD2 (7 bases). V was pared by 0 bases and J by 2 bases, with 12 bases between. CDR3 size: 16 residues. Germline CDR1 is SGHRS and CDR2 is YFSETQ.

The chain joins TRBV20-1 to TRBJ2-1; TRBD2 matches at 7 bases. The J call may not be correct, given that the DNA end is closer to TRBJ2-4. Germline CDR1 and CDR2: DFQATT and SNEGSKA (reference sequence). The CDR3 consists of 16 residues. The CDR3 sequence is CSARGVGGIIRETQYF. CDR3 DNA: TGCAGTGCTAGAGGGGTGGGGGGGATAATCCGAGAGACTCAGTACTTC.

V is TRBV5-4 and J is TRBJ2-1; weak D call: TRBD2 (5 bases). Trimming removed 4 bases at V and 1 base at J, with 15 bases between. Germline V gene data show CDR1 as SGHNT and CDR2 as YYREEE (reference sequence). This CDR3 comprises 16 residues. CDR3 residues: CASSPPQRLSYNEQFF. The CDR3 bases are TGTGCCAGCAGCCCCCCCCAGCGGCTATCCTACAATGAGCAGTTCTTC.

This clonotype was detected only a few times. J is TRBJ2-5 and V is TRBV2; D is unclear. This CDR3 has 12 residues. Germline CDR1 SNHLY, CDR2 FYNNEI. Trimming stripped 8 bases from V and 5 bases from J, with 12 bases between. The CDR3 is CASALMEETQYF. The DNA for the CDR3 is TGTGCCAGCGCTTTAATGGAGGAGACCCAGTACTTC.

V gene TRBV10-3 combines with J gene TRBJ2-3, with D perhaps TRBD1 or TRBD2 (5 bases each). Germline CDR1 and CDR2: ENHRY and SYGVKD. Trimming left V 7 bases short and J 1 base short, with 12 bases between. The CDR3 is 14 amino acids. The CDR3 DNA reads as TGTGCCATCACCCGGGACCAACGCACAGATACGCAGTATTTT. Translated: CAITRDQRTDTQYF.

The CDR3, as DNA: TGTGCCAGCAGTGAAGGGAGTTTGGAGATAGCCAAAAACATTCAGTACTTC. Encoded protein: CASSEGSLEIAKNIQYF. The chain recombines TRBV2 with TRBJ2-4; D gene uncertain. Germline CDR1 SNHLY, CDR2 FYNNEI. The CDR3 contains 17 residues. Trimming shortened V by 1 base and J by 0 bases, and 13 bases separated the two germline ends.

The V and J genes are TRBV4-3 and TRBJ2-1; D not certain. The CDR3 is 15 residues long. Germline V gives CDR1 LGHNA, CDR2 YSLEER. Deletions cut 5 bases from V and 5 bases from J, with 16 bases between. This CDR3 reads CASSEMAAAHNEQFF. The DNA for the CDR3 is TGCGCCAGCAGCGAAATGGCGGCCGCACACAATGAGCAGTTCTTC.

This rearrangement joins TRBV29-1 to TRBJ1-2; TRBD1 matches at 8 bases. CDR1 is SQVTM, CDR2 ANQGSEA, per germline. Trimming at V came to 7 bases and at J to 3 bases, leaving 4 bases not matched to a gene. CDR3 length equals 12 residues. The chain's CDR3 is CSAGQGDYGYTF. The CDR3, as DNA: TGCAGCGCCGGACAGGGAGACTATGGCTACACCTTC. The full variable domain, its missing parts supplied by reference TRBV29-1 and TRBJ1-2, is SAVISQKPSRDICQRGTSLTIQCQVDSQVTMMFWYRQQPGQSLTLIATANQGSEATYESGFVIDKFPISRPNLTFSTLTVSNMSPEDSSIYLCSAGQGDYGYTFGSGTRLTVV.

The rearrangement joins TRBV5-1 to TRBJ2-1; 7 nucleotides match TRBD2. V was clipped by 3 bases and J by 6 bases; unmatched bases: 12. Germline CDR1 SGHRS, CDR2 YFSETQ. The CDR3 covers 16 residues. The CDR3: CASSWRRSGEVNEQFF. CDR3 in DNA: TGCGCCAGCAGCTGGCGCCGCAGCGGGGAGGTCAATGAGCAGTTCTTC. The variable domain in full, with the rest retrieved from reference TRBV5-1 and TRBJ2-1, is KAGVTQTPRYLIKTRGQQVTLSCSPISGHRSVSWYQQTPGQGLQFLFEYFSETQRNKGNFPGRFSGRQFSNSRSEMNVSTLELGDSALYLCASSWRRSGEVNEQFFGPGTRLTVL.

In its sample, this clonotype was seen a few times. One end of the junction varies from germline; a read error may be responsible. The V and J genes are TRBV9 and TRBJ2-5, with D perhaps TRBD2 (6 bases). The CDR3 has 14 residues. Germline V gene data show CDR1 as SGDLS and CDR2 as YYNGEE. DNA for the CDR3: TGTGCCAGTAGCGTAGACGGAGGGCCCGGGGCCCAGTACTTC. This encodes CASSVDGGPGAQYF.